This TCR beta chain was observed in a study of shared clonotypes between healthy human individuals (dated by TCRdb to about 2020). Concerning the study at large: A couple of women and a few men aged 18 to 49 years were included in the cohort. To estimate repertoire size and how much clonotype sharing occurs between individuals, the study deeply sequenced the blood TCR repertoires of about five healthy adults. Between about 0.9 and 8.9 billion PBMCs per donor were obtained by leukapheresis. To increase sequencing depth and limit assay-specific biases, TCR repertoire library preparation and sequencing were carried out by different laboratories using diverse techniques. For each donor, CD4 naive and CD4 memory were each given three plates, CD8 naive was given two plates, and CD8 memory was given one plate. What the study reported, not specific to this receptor: Sampling was restricted to blood, and TCR repertoires in tissues likely differ from the TCR repertoires found in blood. Naive subsets generally had larger estimated clonotype richness than memory subsets did. When a few donors were compared, the shared fraction of clonotypes was around 5% for naive CD4, about 4% for naive CD8, 2.3% for memory CD4, and 0.35% to 0.4% for memory CD8. Rarefaction of sorted-subset datasets indicated incomplete sequencing despite the large sequencing depth. The small number of donors limited the genetic and exposure-history diversity represented. Compared with non-shared clonotypes, the clonotypes found in all four sorted-subset donors had higher generation probabilities. Pairwise subsampling indicated that sequencing depth was expected to affect the degree of clonotype sharing among donors.

TCR CDR3 regions were amplified from genomic DNA by multiplex PCR using the deep immunoSEQ assay. Genomic DNA extracted from each cell subset was distributed evenly over all wells of several immunoSEQ 96-well plates, and each plate served as one replicate. For sorted subsets, each replicate PCR was loaded with roughly 190 ng genomic DNA, equivalent to about 30,000 T cell genomes. Purified libraries were quantified with a Qubit 3.0 fluorometer, sized on a Bioanalyzer 2100, and re-quantified with the KAPA Library Quantification kit. Every immunoSEQ 96-well plate was sequenced on a separate single-read 150-cycle Illumina NextSeq 550 flow cell. The authors' pipeline ran thus. Because only junctional sequences without quality scores were contained in the immunoSEQ output, filtering matching that applied to full-length reads could not be performed. Sequences were annotated with PyIR, a Python wrapper for IgBLAST v1.9, using IMGT germline references to assign V/J genes and CDR3. Reads were filtered out if the reads had weak V/J assignments (E-value above 1e-6), no CDR3, stop codons, out-of-frame junctions, or ambiguous translated residues. V3J clonotypes were defined by identical inferred V gene, J gene, and CDR3 amino acid sequence. Percentage overlap between repertoires was calculated by dividing the number of shared unique clonotypes by the size of the smaller repertoire. Repertoire richness was assessed with RTK rarefaction, the Chao1 estimator, and Recon v2.1 estimates of unobserved clonotypes. Generation probabilities were computed with OLGA for all TCRbeta clonotypes obtained by the gDNA method from a few donors. TCRdb took this table from immuneACCESS and kept in-frame rearrangements with V and J called. Such tables lack part of the clones; where checked against another copy, unresolved V genes explain under half of the gap, and the rest is unexplained. That table supplies the V and J calls and clone size; D and trimming were determined from the DNA. Across this sample there are some 690,000 clones, with 90% seen only once. About 34% of the sample is taken by the ten largest.

The CDR3 starts with the cysteine, ends with the phenylalanine, and has 15 residues. Solely the CDR3 DNA is kept, with 45 bases framed from the first base. Sequences LNHDA (CDR1) and SQIVND (CDR2) are obtained from the germline V gene (reference sequence). V ends up 3 bases short and J 7 bases short, with an unmatched junction base count of 6. Regarding this clone: The antigen it recognizes is unknown. Base qualities are not recorded, but no much larger clone differs from it by a single base.

The donors were healthy, HIV-negative adults with no recently reported acute infections or vaccinations. Every donor was a Caucasian adult residing in Nashville, Tennessee, USA. CD8 memory samples were composed of magnetically selected CD45RO+ cells combined with CCR7-negative CD45RA+ effector memory (TemRA) cells. Blood was collected by leukapheresis, and PBMCs were isolated by Ficoll-Histopaque density gradient centrifugation and then cryopreserved in liquid nitrogen vapor phase. Analytical flow cytometry was used to check the purity and quantity of every magnetically sorted T cell population. Each sorted fraction had its genomic DNA isolated and then quantified by UV absorbance on a Nanodrop 2000c.

The sequence derives from a man aged 18 to 35 in good health. Some clones in this sample may be carry-over from other donors' samples. The specimen was memory CD8+ T cells from PBMCs. The meaning of the sample's cell subset or site label: CD45RO+ cells pooled with CCR7-negative TemRA cells. Here the chain combines TRBV19 and TRBJ2-1; the central 10 bases match TRBD2. DNA sequence: TGTGCCAGTAGTATCCTAGCGGGAGTCCTTAATGAGCAGTTCTTC. Its translation is CASSILAGVLNEQFF.